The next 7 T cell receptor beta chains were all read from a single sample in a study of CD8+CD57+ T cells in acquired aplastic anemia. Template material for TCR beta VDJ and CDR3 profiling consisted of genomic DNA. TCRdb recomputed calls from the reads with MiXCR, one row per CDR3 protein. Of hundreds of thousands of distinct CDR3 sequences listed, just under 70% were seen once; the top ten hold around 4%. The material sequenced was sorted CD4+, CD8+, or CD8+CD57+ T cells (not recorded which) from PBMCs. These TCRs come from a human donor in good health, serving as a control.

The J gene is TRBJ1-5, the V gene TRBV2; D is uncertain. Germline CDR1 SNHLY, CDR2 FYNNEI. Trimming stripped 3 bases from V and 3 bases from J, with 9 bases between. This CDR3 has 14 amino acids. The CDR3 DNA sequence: TGTGCCAGCAGTGACAGCGCATACAATCAGCCCCAGCATTTT. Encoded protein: CASSDSAYNQPQHF.

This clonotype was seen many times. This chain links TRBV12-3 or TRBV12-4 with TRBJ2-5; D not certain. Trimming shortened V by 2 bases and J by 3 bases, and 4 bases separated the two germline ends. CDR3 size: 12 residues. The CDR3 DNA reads TGTGCCAGCAGTTTAAGGGAAGAGACCCAGTACTTC. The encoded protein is CASSLREETQYF.

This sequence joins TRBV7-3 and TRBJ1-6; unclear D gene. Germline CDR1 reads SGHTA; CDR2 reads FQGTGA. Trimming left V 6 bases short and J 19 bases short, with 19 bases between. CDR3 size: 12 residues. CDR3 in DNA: TGTGCCAGCAGTGTTTTGTATTGGCCCTTACACTTT. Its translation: CASSVLYWPLHF.

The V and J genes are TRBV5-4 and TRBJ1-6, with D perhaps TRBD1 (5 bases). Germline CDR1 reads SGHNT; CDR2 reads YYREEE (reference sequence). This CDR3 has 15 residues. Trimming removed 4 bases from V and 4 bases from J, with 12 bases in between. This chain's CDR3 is CASSPGTQYNSPLHF. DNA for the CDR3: TGTGCCAGCAGCCCCGGGACTCAGTATAATTCACCCCTCCACTTT.

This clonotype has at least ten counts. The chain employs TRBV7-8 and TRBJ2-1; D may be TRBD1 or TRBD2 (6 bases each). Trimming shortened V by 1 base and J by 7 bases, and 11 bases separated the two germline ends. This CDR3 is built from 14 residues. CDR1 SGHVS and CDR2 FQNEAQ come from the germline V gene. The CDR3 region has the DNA TGTGCCAGCAGCTTAGGACGGGGGCGGAATGAGCAGTTCTTC. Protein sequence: CASSLGRGRNEQFF.

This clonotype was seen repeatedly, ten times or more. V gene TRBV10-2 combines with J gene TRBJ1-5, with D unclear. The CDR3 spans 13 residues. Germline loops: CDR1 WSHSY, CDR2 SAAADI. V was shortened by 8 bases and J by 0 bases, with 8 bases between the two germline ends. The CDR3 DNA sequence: TGCGCCAGCTTGCATCCTAGCAATCAGCCCCAGCATTTT. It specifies CASLHPSNQPQHF.

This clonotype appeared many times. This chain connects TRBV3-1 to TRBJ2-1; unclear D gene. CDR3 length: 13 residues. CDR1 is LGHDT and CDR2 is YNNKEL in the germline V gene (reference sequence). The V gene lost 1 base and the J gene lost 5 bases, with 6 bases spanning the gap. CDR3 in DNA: TGTGCCAGCAGCCAAGCTCATCACAATGAGCAGTTCTTC. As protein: CASSQAHHNEQFF.